Described below is a single TCR beta chain sequence and its context. The CDR3 contains 15 residues. CDR1 and CDR2 (germline): MDHEN, SYDVKM. The ends lost 5 bases at V and 5 bases at J; junction bases unmatched: 12. The sample belongs to a study of blood T cell repertoires in COVID-19. In the study overall: Specimens from acute and convalescent COVID-19 originated in the United States, Italy and Spain. PBMCs, B-cell-depleted T cells, or T cells provided the cDNA or gDNA that made up the material.

The authors' processing: Reference gene primers were amplified, and this amplification served to estimate nucleated cell counts. Assay: immunoSEQ multiplex PCR; the TCRdb copy retains only in-frame clones and omits some. V and J calls and clone size are as listed in that table; D and trimming were resolved from the DNA. The sample shows roughly 200,000 clones, 84% of them seen only once. The TCR comes from an elderly woman with active or convalescent COVID-19. This sequence joins TRBV28 and TRBJ2-7, with 7 bases matching TRBD1. Input material: peripheral blood. CDR3: CASSPTVRQGHEQYF. The DNA for the CDR3 is TGTGCCAGCAGTCCCACGGTCCGACAGGGCCACGAGCAGTACTTC.